This T cell receptor beta chain came from a study of regulatory T cells in long-lasting Graves disease. HTBI primers from iRepertoire and Arm-PCR of CDR3 regions yielded the TCR beta libraries. TCRdb called the multiplex PCR reads again in MiXCR, with one record for every CDR3 protein. The table has 370,000 or so distinct CDR3 sequences, 15% to 20% seen once. Indicated time point: newly diagnosed GD, antithyroid drugs for less than 3 months. PBMC-extracted RNA yielded the TCR library. Tubes containing EDTA received 8 to 9.5 milliliters of drawn peripheral blood. A word on this clonotype: A much larger clone differs by one base, so this may be a read error.

Looked up from germline, CDR1 is MNHEY and CDR2 is SVGAGI. Trimming left V 2 bases short and J 0 bases short, with 5 bases between. The CDR3 is 13 residues long. Another study also made use of these data, one on T cells in Graves' hyperthyroidism and ophthalmopathy. From that second work: Expanded thyroid clonotypes (above 0.001) were mostly also found in blood. In validation, the model predicted ophthalmopathy. These predictions came a median roughly seven months before onset.

The gene calls are TRBV6-5 and TRBJ2-7; D is unclear. Sequences were derived from peripheral blood mononuclear cells (PBMCs), sampled at new diagnosis, from a patient treated with antithyroid drugs. This TCR was recovered from a woman younger than 30 with Graves disease. The CDR3 loop reads CASSYANSYEQYF. In nucleotides, the CDR3 is TGTGCCAGCAGTTACGCGAACTCCTACGAGCAGTACTTC.